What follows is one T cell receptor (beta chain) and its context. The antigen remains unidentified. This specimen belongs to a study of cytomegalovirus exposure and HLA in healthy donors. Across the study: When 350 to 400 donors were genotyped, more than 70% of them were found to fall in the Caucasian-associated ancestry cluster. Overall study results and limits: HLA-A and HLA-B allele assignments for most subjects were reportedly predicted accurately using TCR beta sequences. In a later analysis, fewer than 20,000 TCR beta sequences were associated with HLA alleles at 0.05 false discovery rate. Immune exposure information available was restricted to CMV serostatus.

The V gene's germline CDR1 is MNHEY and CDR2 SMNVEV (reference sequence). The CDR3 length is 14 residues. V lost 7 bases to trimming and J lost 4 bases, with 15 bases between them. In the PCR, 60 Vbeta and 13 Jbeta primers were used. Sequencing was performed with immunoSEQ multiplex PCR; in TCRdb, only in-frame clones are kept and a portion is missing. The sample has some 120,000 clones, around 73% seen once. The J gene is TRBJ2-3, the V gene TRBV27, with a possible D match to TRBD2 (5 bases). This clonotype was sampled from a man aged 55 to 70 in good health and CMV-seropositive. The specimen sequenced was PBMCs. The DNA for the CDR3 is TGTGCCAGCACCCAAGGAGGACGGCCAGATACGCAGTATTTT. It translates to CASTQGGRPDTQYF.